Listed below are T cell receptor beta chains from one sample, sequenced in a study of regulatory T cells in long-lasting Graves disease. TCRdb reprocessed the multiplex PCR reads via MiXCR and lists one record per CDR3 protein. The sample contains about 620,000 distinct CDR3 sequences, about 16% of which appear only once. This sample was also put to use in a study of T cells in Graves' hyperthyroidism and ophthalmopathy.

The specimen comprised peripheral blood mononuclear cells (PBMCs), sampled at new diagnosis, from a patient treated with antithyroid drugs. Receptors originate from a woman in her 30s with Graves disease. The CDR3 runs from the conserved cysteine through the conserved F or W. The D gene is left open where the match is weak. The size field is filled for only some rows; it gives once, few, many or a size class.

clone size,V gene,D gene,J gene,CDR3 DNA,CDR3 protein
many,TRBV7-9,TRBD2,TRBJ2-3,TGTGCCAGCAGCTTTACGGCGGGAGACACAGATACGCAGTATTTT,CASSFTAGDTDTQYF
many,TRBV7-3,NA,TRBJ2-2,TGTGCCAGCAGCTCCCAACACCGGACTAACACCGGGGAGCTGTTTTTT,CASSSQHRTNTGELFF
NA,TRBV7-9,TRBD2,TRBJ2-1,TGTGCCAGCACCCCGAGGGCCCAGCGGGAGTACAATGAGCAGTTCTTC,CASTPRAQREYNEQFF
few,TRBV20-1,TRBD2,TRBJ2-7,TGCAGTGCTAGTGGACTAGCGGGAGCCGAGCAGTACTTC,CSASGLAGAEQYF
few,TRBV9,NA,TRBJ2-5,TGTGCCAGCAGCGTACAAGGACAGCTAGAGACCCAGTACTTC,CASSVQGQLETQYF
NA,TRBV7-2,NA,TRBJ2-6,TGTGCCAGCAGCTTAGCGGGAACCAGATCTGGGGCCAACGTCCTGACTTTC,CASSLAGTRSGANVLTF
few,TRBV28,NA,TRBJ2-7,TGTGCCAGCAGTTTGGAGACAGGTAGCTCCTACGAGCAGTACTTC,CASSLETGSSYEQYF
many,TRBV27,NA,TRBJ1-1,TGTGCCAGCAGTTTTATGTGGGACTTGAGCGGGAACACTGAAGCTTTCTTT,CASSFMWDLSGNTEAFF
many,TRBV28,NA,TRBJ1-2,TGTGCCAGCAGCGTGAGTGGCTATGGCTACACCTTC,CASSVSGYGYTF
many,TRBV29-1,NA,TRBJ1-1,TGCAGCTCCATTGGGGGAATGGCTGAAGCTTTCTTT,CSSIGGMAEAFF
many,TRBV5-1,NA,TRBJ1-1,TGCGCCAGCGGGCGGGGCGAGAACACTGAAGCTTTCTTT,CASGRGENTEAFF
NA,TRBV5-1,TRBD1,TRBJ1-1,TGCGCCACCGGACAGGGTGGGAACACTGAAGCTTTCTTT,CATGQGGNTEAFF
many,TRBV18,NA,TRBJ2-5,TGTGCCAGCTCATCCCTCGGTGCCAGGGGAGAGACCCAGTACTTC,CASSSLGARGETQYF
few,TRBV20-1,TRBD1,TRBJ2-4,TGCAGTGCTCGAACCGGGACAGGGCTAAACATTCAGTACTTC,CSARTGTGLNIQYF
many,TRBV7-9,TRBD1,TRBJ1-1,TGTGCCAGCAGCCCAGGGGGGGACGTTCGAGGGGGCGGAGCTTTCTTT,CASSPGGDVRGGGAFF
many,TRBV19,TRBD1,TRBJ1-2,TGTGCCAGTAGCCGGAGATCTACAGGGGGCTATGGCTACACCTTC,CASSRRSTGGYGYTF
many,TRBV2,NA,TRBJ2-7,TGTGCCAGCAGCGCACAGGTTAACGAGCAGTACTTC,CASSAQVNEQYF
many,TRBV28,TRBD1,TRBJ2-7,TGTGCCAGCAGTGCAGACAGGGGTCCACGGGAGCAGTACTTC,CASSADRGPREQYF
NA,TRBV3-1,TRBD2,TRBJ2-7,TGTGCCAGCAGCGAGGGACTAATCAGTCAGCAGTACTTC,CASSEGLISQQYF
many,TRBV28,TRBD1,TRBJ1-5,TGTGCCAGCACCCGGACAGGGTTTGGCAATCAGCCCCAGCATTTT,CASTRTGFGNQPQHF
NA,TRBV29-1,TRBD1,TRBJ2-7,TGCAGCGTGCTCCCGGGACAGGGCTACGAGCAGTACTTC,CSVLPGQGYEQYF
few,TRBV6-1,TRBD1,TRBJ1-1,TGTGCCAGCAGGCGCGGACAGGGACCCTTTGTCGGCACTGAAGCTTTCTTT,CASRRGQGPFVGTEAFF
NA,TRBV27,NA,TRBJ1-4,TGTGCCAGCAGTTTGGGGAGGGCTAGAAAACTGTTTTTT,CASSLGRARKLFF
NA,TRBV19,NA,TRBJ1-4,TGTGCCAGTAGTATCGGCGTATCAAAACTGTTTTTT,CASSIGVSKLFF
many,TRBV27,NA,TRBJ2-7,TGTGCCAGCAGTTTAAGGCTTGGTGGCTACGAGCAGTACTTC,CASSLRLGGYEQYF
many,TRBV7-3,TRBD2,TRBJ2-7,TGTGCCAGCAGCTTGGGATGCGGGAGACCACCTAAGTACTTC,CASSLGCGRPPKYF
NA,TRBV12-3/TRBV12-4,NA,TRBJ2-7,TGTGCCAGCAGTTTAGCGGACGTCTACGAGCAGTACTTC,CASSLADVYEQYF
once,TRBV5-1,TRBD1,TRBJ1-2,TGCGCCAGCAGCTTGGCGACAGGGAATGGCTATGGCTACACCTTC,CASSLATGNGYGYTF
NA,TRBV6-1,TRBD2,TRBJ2-7,TGTGCCAGCAACCGTAGCGGGAGGGATTACTACGAGCAGTACTTC,CASNRSGRDYYEQYF
NA,TRBV6-1,NA,TRBJ2-1,TGTGCCAGCAGTCCGGGCAGCAACCGATACAATGAGCAGTTCTTC,CASSPGSNRYNEQFF
many,TRBV9,TRBD2,TRBJ2-5,TGTGCCAGCAGCGGGGGTGCGGGAGCACAAGAGACCCAGTACTTC,CASSGGAGAQETQYF
few,TRBV3-1,TRBD1,TRBJ2-7,TGTGCCAGCAGCCTTTCGACAGGGTCCTACGAGCAGTACTTC,CASSLSTGSYEQYF
many,TRBV20-1,NA,TRBJ2-3,TGCAGTGCTAGTAGGGGCCTTGATACGCAGTATTTT,CSASRGLDTQYF